The 10 T cell receptor beta chains in this list originate from one sample, sequenced in a study of human CD8 memory T cell subsets. Libraries for TCR beta were constructed using UMI-labeled 5' RACE. From the 5' RACE reads, TCRdb lists one entry per CDR3 protein and no DNA. The table lists several thousand distinct CDR3 sequences, with 20% in the top ten. The sample consisted of CD8+ T cells from PBMCs. The receptors stem from a human donor in good health.

The chain links TRBV5-1 to TRBJ1-2; TCRdb's D call of TRBD1 is untestable without DNA. This CDR3 region has 13 residues. CDR1 is SGHRS and CDR2 is YFSETQ in the germline V gene. The CDR3 reads CASSLDGGYGYTF.

In terms of frequency, this clonotype is medium-sized (0.01 to 0.1%). The V gene is TRBV13, the J gene TRBJ2-1. CDR1 is PRHDT and CDR2 is FYEKMQ in the germline V gene (reference sequence). There are 14 residues in the CDR3. This CDR3 is CASSEGLSRNEQFF.

The V and J genes are TRBV11-2 and TRBJ2-2. Germline CDR1 reads SGHAT; CDR2 reads FQNNGV. This CDR3 has 12 amino acids. The CDR3 loop reads CASRENTGELFF.

The J gene is TRBJ1-1, the V gene TRBV7-3. This CDR3 has 13 residues. Germline V gives CDR1 SGHTA, CDR2 FQGTGA. CDR3 region: CASSLRGNTEAFF.

This rearrangement joins TRBV19 to TRBJ1-1. CDR3 length: 16 amino acids. Germline CDR1 and CDR2: LNHDA and SQIVND (reference sequence). CDR3: CASSIFEAGENTEAFF.

The rearrangement uses TRBV7-9 and TRBJ2-7. CDR1 SEHNR and CDR2 FQNEAQ come from the germline V gene (reference sequence). The CDR3 contains 12 residues. CDR3 in amino acids: CASSLGADTQYF. Complete variable domain (other parts from reference TRBV7-9 and TRBJ2-7): DTGVSQNPRHKITKRGQNVTFRCDPISEHNRLYWYRQTLGQGPEFLTYFQNEAQLEKSRLLSDRFSAERPKGSFSTLEIQRTEQGDSAMYLCASSLGADTQYFGPGTRLTVT.

This clonotype ranks as medium-sized in terms of frequency. V gene TRBV29-1 combines with J gene TRBJ1-1. In germline, CDR1 is SQVTM, CDR2 ANQGSEA. The CDR3 loop spans 12 amino acids. CDR3: CSALGESTEAFF.

In terms of frequency, this clonotype is large (0.1 to 1%). The rearrangement joins TRBV7-2 to TRBJ2-7; TCRdb gives TRBD2 as the D gene, but with no DNA this cannot be confirmed. The CDR3 has 15 residues. Germline loops: CDR1 SGHTA, CDR2 FQGNSA. CDR3: CASSLGLAGPYEQYF.

The chain has TRBV5-1 and TRBJ2-7; TCRdb proposes TRBD2, but this gene call is untestable without DNA. CDR3 length: 15 amino acids. The germline V gene encodes CDR1 SGHRS and CDR2 YFSETQ. This CDR3 is CASSLSQGTIYEQYF.

The V call is TRBV3-1, the J call TRBJ1-2. Germline-derived CDR1 and CDR2 are LGHDT and YNNKEL (reference sequence). This CDR3 has 16 amino acids. CDR3 sequence: CASSQEAGTSRHGYTF. Looking up the rest from reference TRBV3-1 and TRBJ1-2 gives the full variable domain: DTAVSQTPKYLVTQMGNDKSIKCEQNLGHDTMYWYKQDSKKFLKIMFSYNNKELIINETVPNRFSPKSPDKAHLNLHINSLELGDSAVYFCASSQEAGTSRHGYTFGSGTRLTVV.